The rows below give T cell receptor beta chains drawn from one sample of a study of T cell responses to AZD1222 COVID-19 vaccine. TCRdb's table, derived via immunoSEQ multiplex PCR, lists solely in-frame clones and lacks some. Here the sample spans about 150,000 clones, approximately 92% being singletons. The specimen comprised peripheral blood, sampled on day 0 of AZD1222 vaccination. The receptors were sampled from an adult in good health. The CDR3 runs from the conserved cysteine through the conserved F or W. A D gene is named only where the DNA matches it firmly. Clone size is stated in some rows and not others, as once, few, many or a class when expanded.

V	J	D	size	CDR3	DNA
TRBV3-1/TRBV3-2	TRBJ2-3	.	.	CASSQVRGVGTDTQYF	TGTGCCAGCAGCCAAGTTCGCGGGGTGGGCACAGATACGCAGTATTTT
TRBV5-8	TRBJ2-3	.	.	CASSLGQPMHTGTDTQYF	TGTGCCAGCAGCTTGGGTCAACCCATGCACACGGGCACAGATACGCAGTATTTT
TRBV6-5	TRBJ1-1	TRBD1	.	CATSQGEVTEAFF	TGTGCCACCTCACAGGGGGAGGTGACTGAAGCTTTCTTT
TRBV11-1	TRBJ1-1	TRBD1	once	CASSPGQVSEAFF	TGTGCCAGCAGCCCTGGACAGGTCTCTGAAGCTTTCTTT
TRBV5-4	TRBJ1-4	.	.	CASTYRGPNEKLFF	TGTGCCAGCACCTATCGGGGGCCCAATGAAAAACTGTTTTTT
TRBV6-5	TRBJ2-7	TRBD2	.	CASFGSGFSYEQYF	TGTGCCAGTTTTGGTAGCGGGTTCTCCTACGAGCAGTACTTC
TRBV7-9	TRBJ1-5	.	.	CASSLATRQPQHF	TGTGCCAGCAGCTTAGCCACCCGGCAGCCCCAGCATTTT
TRBV7-2	TRBJ1-5	TRBD1	.	CASSLGTGLNQPQHF	TGTGCCAGCAGCCTAGGGACAGGACTCAATCAGCCCCAGCATTTT
TRBV7-9	TRBJ2-3	.	.	CASSAGTDTDTQYF	TGTGCCAGCAGCGCAGGGACCGACACAGATACGCAGTATTTT
TRBV6-5	TRBJ1-2	TRBD1	.	CASSTPGGGYGYTF	TGTGCCAGCAGTACACCAGGGGGCGGCTATGGCTACACCTTC
TRBV19	TRBJ2-7	.	.	CASTLNGTESYEQYF	TGTGCCAGTACCCTGAATGGGACGGAGTCCTACGAGCAGTACTTC
TRBV29-1	TRBJ2-7	.	.	CSVARAQVAHEQYF	TGCAGCGTTGCGAGGGCCCAGGTGGCCCACGAGCAGTACTTC
TRBV6-5	TRBJ1-4	.	.	CASSYSGDSTEKLFF	TGTGCCAGCAGTTACTCGGGAGACTCAACTGAAAAACTGTTTTTT
TRBV30	TRBJ2-3	.	once	CAWSSGAGDTQYF	TGTGCCTGGAGTTCGGGGGCGGGGGATACGCAGTATTTT
TRBV5-1	TRBJ2-1	TRBD1	.	CASSTGVNEQFF	TGCGCCAGCAGCACAGGGGTCAATGAGCAGTTCTTC
TRBV5-1	TRBJ1-6	.	few	CASSLGGSPLHF	TGCGCCAGCAGCTTAGGGGGTTCACCCCTCCACTTT
TRBV19	TRBJ2-2	.	.	CASSIGGNTGELFF	TGTGCCAGTAGTATAGGCGGAAACACCGGGGAGCTGTTTTTT
TRBV7-8	TRBJ2-7	.	.	CASSLRQGLGSSEQYF	TGTGCCAGCAGCTTAAGGCAGGGTCTCGGATCGTCCGAGCAGTACTTC
TRBV20-1	TRBJ2-2	.	.	CSASSGPDPDTGELFF	TGCAGTGCTAGTTCCGGCCCTGATCCGGACACCGGGGAGCTGTTTTTT
TRBV4-1	TRBJ2-7	.	.	CASSQEPHSYEQYF	TGCGCCAGCAGCCAAGAACCGCATTCCTACGAGCAGTACTTC
TRBV2	TRBJ1-2	.	.	CASSQQEPNYGYTF	TGTGCCAGCAGTCAACAGGAACCCAACTATGGCTACACCTTC
TRBV4-3	TRBJ2-1	TRBD2	.	CASSQGVVRGSLDEQFF	TGCGCCAGCAGCCAAGGAGTGGTGCGGGGGTCTTTGGATGAGCAGTTCTTC
TRBV10-3	TRBJ2-7	.	few	CAISEWGRGLSSYEQYF	TGTGCCATCAGTGAGTGGGGGCGAGGGTTAAGCTCCTACGAGCAGTACTTC
TRBV6-5	TRBJ2-7	TRBD2	.	CASKLAGWNYEQYF	TGTGCCAGCAAACTAGCGGGGTGGAACTACGAGCAGTACTTC
TRBV11-1	TRBJ2-3	.	.	CASSPGTDTQYF	TGTGCCAGCAGCCCAGGCACAGATACGCAGTATTTT
TRBV12-3/TRBV12-4	TRBJ2-1	TRBD2	.	CASSLAGEQFF	TGTGCCAGCAGTCTAGCGGGGGAGCAGTTCTTC
TRBV6-2/TRBV6-3	TRBJ2-1	.	.	CASSYSMQGLYNEQFF	TGTGCCAGCAGTTACTCGATGCAGGGTCTGTACAATGAGCAGTTCTTC
TRBV27	TRBJ1-4	.	.	CASSRSPFEKLFF	TGTGCCAGCAGTCGTAGCCCCTTTGAAAAACTGTTTTTT
TRBV6-1	TRBJ2-1	TRBD2	.	CASSERRDSGGFYNEQFF	TGTGCCAGCAGTGAGAGGCGGGATAGCGGGGGTTTTTACAATGAGCAGTTCTTC
TRBV3-1/TRBV3-2	TRBJ1-2	TRBD1	.	CASSQGTGAYGYTF	TGTGCCAGCAGCCAAGGTACAGGGGCCTATGGCTACACCTTC
TRBV7-2	TRBJ1-3	TRBD1	.	CASSTFGTAGNTIYF	TGTGCCAGCAGCACCTTCGGGACAGCCGGAAACACCATATATTTT
TRBV15	TRBJ2-1	.	.	CATSRAGTELQFF	TGTGCCACCAGCAGGGCCGGGACGGAGCTTCAGTTCTTC
TRBV11-2	TRBJ1-4	.	.	CASSPATNEKLFF	TGTGCCAGCAGCCCCGCAACTAATGAAAAACTGTTTTTT
TRBV5-4	TRBJ1-4	.	once	CASSPGKTDEKLFF	TGTGCCAGCAGCCCAGGGAAAACCGATGAAAAACTGTTTTTT
TRBV12-5	TRBJ1-1	.	.	CASGFGGWRGAFF	TGTGCTAGTGGTTTTGGTGGATGGCGCGGAGCTTTCTTT
TRBV18	TRBJ1-2	.	.	CASSPEPNYGYTF	TGTGCCAGCTCACCAGAACCCAACTATGGCTACACCTTC
TRBV18	TRBJ2-3	.	.	CASSISDTQYF	TGTGCCAGCTCAATCTCAGATACGCAGTATTTT
TRBV5-5	TRBJ1-1	.	.	CASSSGQPNTEAFF	TGTGCCAGCAGCAGCGGGCAGCCGAACACTGAAGCTTTCTTT
TRBV10-3	TRBJ2-7	.	once	CAISDAAYSYEQYF	TGTGCCATCAGTGATGCAGCCTACTCCTACGAGCAGTACTTC
TRBV7-9	TRBJ1-6	.	.	CASSLEGNSPLHF	TGTGCCAGCAGCTTAGAGGGTAATTCACCCCTCCACTTT
TRBV29-1	TRBJ2-4	.	.	CSVIGGIAKNIQYF	TGCAGCGTTATAGGTGGTATCGCCAAAAACATTCAGTACTTC
TRBV5-1	TRBJ1-4	.	.	CASSLRTETINEKLFF	TGCGCCAGCAGCTTACGGACGGAGACCATAAATGAAAAACTGTTTTTT
TRBV19	TRBJ1-6	.	.	CASSISQYNSPLHF	TGTGCCAGTAGTATATCCCAGTATAATTCACCCCTCCACTTT
TRBV7-2	TRBJ2-7	.	.	CASSLYLGVSYEQYF	TGTGCCAGCAGCTTATACCTCGGGGTGTCCTACGAGCAGTACTTC
TRBV3-1/TRBV3-2	TRBJ2-7	.	.	CASSHVWGDEQYF	TGTGCCAGCAGCCATGTTTGGGGGGACGAGCAGTACTTC
TRBV6-2/TRBV6-3	TRBJ1-5	.	.	CASSLQGNSNQPQHF	TGTGCCAGCAGTCTACAGGGAAATAGCAATCAGCCCCAGCATTTT
TRBV12-3/TRBV12-4	TRBJ2-1	.	few	CASSFGVSEQFF	TGTGCCAGCAGTTTCGGGGTTTCTGAGCAGTTCTTC
TRBV7-3	TRBJ2-5	TRBD2	.	CASSLAGGAETQYF	TGTGCCAGCAGCTTAGCGGGGGGCGCGGAGACCCAGTACTTC
TRBV28	TRBJ2-7	TRBD2	.	CASAGTSGGNYEQYF	TGTGCCAGCGCTGGGACTAGCGGGGGGAACTACGAGCAGTACTTC
TRBV20-1	TRBJ2-1	TRBD2	.	CSASSRSGGQYNEQFF	TGCAGTGCTAGTAGTAGAAGCGGGGGGCAGTACAATGAGCAGTTCTTC
TRBV27	TRBJ1-5	.	.	CASSLGNSNQPQHF	TGTGCCAGCAGTTTAGGGAATAGCAATCAGCCCCAGCATTTT